This entry lists 12 T cell receptor beta chains sequenced from one sample in a study of blood T cells in healthy people across ages. Primers used in a second PCR of roughly 7 to 12 cycles were a sample-barcoded 5' primer and a J-beta primer mix. Using its own MiXCR run on the 5' RACE reads, TCRdb lists one record per CDR3 protein. In the table there are some 710,000 distinct CDR3 sequences, 22% of which are singletons. Specimen: blood. The origin of the receptors is a man between 65 and 80 years old in good health.

This clonotype appeared a few times. The V gene is TRBV12-3 or TRBV12-4, the J gene TRBJ2-4, with a possible D match to TRBD1 (7 bases). With 5 bases removed from V and 1 base from J, the gap between germline ends came to 15 bases. This CDR3 region has 16 residues. Here the CDR3 reads CASSPRGAEAKNIQYF. DNA of the CDR3: TGTGCCAGCAGTCCCAGGGGGGCCGAGGCCAAAAACATTCAGTACTTC.

This clonotype was found once. The chain recombines TRBV6-1 with TRBJ2-7; 10 bases line up with TRBD2. Germline V lookup: CDR1 MNHNS, CDR2 SASEGT. The CDR3 has 15 residues. J gave up 0 bases and V 7 bases, and 6 bases lay outside the gene matches. The CDR3 DNA reads TGTGCCAGCATCTGGGCTAGCGGGGGCTCCTACGAGCAGTACTTC. As protein: CASIWASGGSYEQYF.

This clonotype was observed a few times. The CDR3 protein is CASSRLPGLAPEGTGELFF. In nucleotides, the CDR3 is TGTGCCAGCAGCAGACTCCCGGGACTAGCGCCTGAGGGCACCGGGGAGCTGTTTTTT. The chain uses TRBV12-3 or TRBV12-4 and TRBJ2-2; 10 bases agree with TRBD2. Unmatched junction bases numbered 17, after V lost 6 bases and J lost 4 bases. This CDR3 has 19 amino acids.

This clonotype appeared a few times. The V gene is TRBV6-5, the J gene TRBJ1-2; D not resolved. The V gene lost 2 bases and the J gene lost 8 bases, with 12 bases spanning the gap. Germline-derived CDR1 and CDR2 are MNHEY and SVGAGI. This CDR3 comprises 13 residues. The DNA for the CDR3 is TGTGCCAGCAGTTACGGTGGGGTTTTCGGCTACACCTTC. Its protein product is CASSYGGVFGYTF.

The gene calls are TRBV29-1 and TRBJ1-2, with TRBD1 as a possible D gene (5 bases). Looked up from germline, CDR1 is SQVTM and CDR2 is ANQGSEA. V was clipped by 6 bases and J by 6 bases, with 20 bases between them. The CDR3 is 14 residues long. The CDR3 protein is CSVELGTPRDGYTF. As DNA, the CDR3 is TGCAGCGTGGAATTAGGGACCCCCCGGGATGGCTACACCTTC. The complete variable domain, with remaining parts taken from reference TRBV29-1 and TRBJ1-2, reads SAVISQKPSRDICQRGTSLTIQCQVDSQVTMMFWYRQQPGQSLTLIATANQGSEATYESGFVIDKFPISRPNLTFSTLTVSNMSPEDSSIYLCSVELGTPRDGYTFGSGTRLTVV.

This clonotype was seen only a few times. The chain recombines TRBV12-3 or TRBV12-4 with TRBJ2-2; 7 bases map to TRBD2. This CDR3 is built from 13 residues. V lost 11 bases to trimming and J lost 4 bases; unmatched junction nucleotides: 7. The CDR3 sequence is CAGGPSGTGELFF. Written as DNA, the CDR3 is TGTGCCGGAGGACCTAGCGGCACCGGGGAGCTGTTTTTT.

V and J are TRBV3-1 and TRBJ2-7; 7 positions agree with TRBD1. The CDR3 is made up of 14 amino acids. Germline lookup yields CDR1 LGHDT and CDR2 YNNKEL (reference sequence). V lost 3 bases, J lost 6 bases, and 8 bases stayed unmatched. The CDR3 is CASSQGDSRLEQYF. The DNA of the CDR3 is TGTGCCAGCAGCCAGGGGGACAGTCGTCTCGAGCAGTACTTC.

This sequence joins TRBV18 and TRBJ1-5; the match to TRBD1 covers 8 bases. The trim removed 5 bases at V and 3 bases at J, leaving 12 bases unmatched. Germline-derived CDR1 and CDR2 are KGHSH and LQKENI. The CDR3 covers 17 residues. CDR3 nucleotide sequence: TGTGCCAGCTCATCGCAGACGGACAGGGTGAACAATCAGCCCCAGCATTTT. It codes for CASSSQTDRVNNQPQHF. Based on the CDR3 plus reference TRBV18 and TRBJ1-5, the full variable domain is NAGVMQNPRHLVRRRGQEARLRCSPMKGHSHVYWYRQLPEEGLKFMVYLQKENIIDESGMPKERFSAEFPKEGPSILRIQQVVRGDSAAYFCASSSQTDRVNNQPQHFGDGTRLSIL.

Points on this clonotype: One end of the junction fails to match germline, which may point to a read error. The chain recombines TRBV29-1 with TRBJ2-3; D ambiguous. Looked up from germline, CDR1 is SQVTM and CDR2 is ANQGSEA. This CDR3 contains 13 residues. CDR3: CSVEQPSTDTQCF. CDR3 sequence (DNA): TGCAGCGTTGAACAGCCAAGCACAGATACGCAGTGTTTT.

This chain uses TRBV2 with TRBJ2-7; 7 bases fit TRBD1. Germline V CDR1 and CDR2: SNHLY, FYNNEI. The CDR3 is 14 residues long. With V trimmed by 7 bases and J by 2 bases, 8 bases remained unmatched. The CDR3, as DNA: TGTGCCAGCAAGGTTACAGGGGTTGCCTACGAGCAGTACTTC. Its protein is CASKVTGVAYEQYF.

The CDR3 sequence: CASSTSGLGTQYF. The CDR3 DNA is TGTGCCAGTAGTACTTCCGGACTGGGTACGCAGTATTTT. J is TRBJ2-3 and V is TRBV19; possible D gene TRBD2, 5 bases. Germline V CDR1 and CDR2: LNHDA, SQIVND (reference sequence). The germline V and J ends were trimmed by 4 bases and 8 bases, with 13 bases remaining between them. The CDR3 consists of 13 residues.

The J gene is TRBJ1-1, the V gene TRBV12-3 or TRBV12-4; D unclear. CDR3 length: 14 amino acids. V lost 4 bases and J lost 0, with 9 bases in between. The CDR3 reads CASSSQWLNTEAFF. CDR3 DNA: TGTGCCAGCAGTTCCCAGTGGTTGAACACTGAAGCTTTCTTT.